One and the same sample provided the 10 T cell receptor beta chains below, sequenced in a study of Graves' ophthalmopathy and Graves' hyperthyroidism. CDR3 regions of TCR beta were amplified from RNA transcripts. A first-round RT-PCR used HTBI primers, followed by a second-round multiplex PCR. TCRdb redid the calling of the multiplex PCR reads with MiXCR, one entry per CDR3 protein. The sample yields about 620,000 distinct CDR3 sequences, 20% to 25% seen once. The specimen was peripheral blood. The receptors were gathered from a woman aged 18-30 years with stable Graves' hyperthyroidism. Some clones in this sample may be carry-over from other donors' samples.

Ten or more counts support this clonotype. The V call is TRBV19, the J call TRBJ1-1; D possibly corresponds to TRBD1 (6 bases). In germline, CDR1 is LNHDA, CDR2 SQIVND (reference sequence). This CDR3 has 13 residues. V was pared by 9 bases and J by 6 bases, with 17 bases between. The CDR3 region has the DNA TGTGCCAGCTTTCTGACAACAGGGTCTGAAGCTTTCTTT. This gives the protein CASFLTTGSEAFF.

The table lists this clonotype with a few counts. The chain links TRBV11-1 to TRBJ1-2; D gene ambiguous. The CDR3 runs to 16 residues. V lost 3 bases to trimming and J lost 8 bases, with 22 bases between them. Per germline, CDR1 SGHAT and CDR2 FQDESV (reference sequence). For the CDR3, the DNA is TGTGCCAGCAGCTTCGTCTGGGCACAAACCCTGGGAGGCTACACCTTC. Residues: CASSFVWAQTLGGYTF.

Concerning this clonotype: This may stem from a read error, because a much larger clone lies one nucleotide away. The rearrangement links TRBV4-1 to TRBJ1-6; possible D gene TRBD1, 5 bases. This CDR3 is built from 16 residues. Germline CDR1 and CDR2: MGHRA and YSYEKL. The CDR3 DNA sequence: TGCGCCAGCTGCCAAGATGGGGGAGGTAATAATTCACCCCTCCACTTT. Its translation is CASCQDGGGNNSPLHF.

This chain uses TRBV12-5 with TRBJ1-1, with D unresolved. The ends were cut back, 7 bases at V and 4 bases at J, with 16 bases in the middle. CDR3 length: 14 amino acids. Germline V gene sequence: CDR1 LGHNT, CDR2 FRNRAP. The CDR3 loop is CASAPTFRGTEAFF. The DNA for the CDR3 is TGTGCTAGTGCACCCACCTTCCGGGGCACTGAAGCTTTCTTT.

The J gene is TRBJ2-6, the V gene TRBV12-3 or TRBV12-4; D is uncertain. The CDR3 has 14 amino acids. V shed 5 bases and J shed 13 bases, with 18 bases lying between them. The CDR3 nucleotides are TGTGCCAGCAGTCTGTGGGATTCAAGTGGTGTCCTGACTTTC. It codes for CASSLWDSSGVLTF.

This clonotype showed up just once. The chain couples TRBV6-1 to TRBJ2-2; D gene unclear. Germline V gene sequence: CDR1 MNHNS, CDR2 SASEGT. Deletions cut 9 bases from V and 3 bases from J, with 5 bases between. The CDR3 sequence is 11 residues long. The CDR3, as DNA: TGTGCCAGTGAATACACCGGGGAGCTGTTTTTT. It specifies CASEYTGELFF.

This clonotype was counted at least ten times. The rearrangement uses TRBV7-3 and TRBJ1-1; 9 nucleotides match TRBD1. The J segment lost 10 bases and the V segment lost 6 bases, leaving 6 bases of the junction unmatched. From germline, CDR1 is SGHTA and CDR2 FQGTGA. This CDR3 is built from 12 residues. The CDR3 sequence: CASSGGQGAAFF. Here the CDR3 DNA reads TGTGCCAGCAGTGGGGGACAGGGAGCAGCTTTCTTT.

This clonotype was detected many times. The V call is TRBV27, the J call TRBJ2-7, with no clear D. The ends were cut back, 2 bases at V and 1 base at J, with 12 bases in the middle. CDR1 is MNHEY, CDR2 SMNVEV, per germline (reference sequence). There are 15 residues in the CDR3. The CDR3 DNA reads as TGTGCCAGCAGTTTAGAGGTACGGTTTTCCTACGAGCAGTACTTC. This gives the protein CASSLEVRFSYEQYF.

This clonotype was seen a few times. The chain employs TRBV11-1 and TRBJ1-2, with D maybe TRBD1 (6 bases). V was pared by 1 base and J by 7 bases, with 22 bases between. Germline V gives CDR1 SGHAT, CDR2 FQDESV (reference sequence). CDR3 length equals 17 residues. CDR3 sequence (DNA): TGTGCCAGCAGCTTAGACCGGACAGAGCCCGTACGGGGTGGCTACACCTTC. Protein product: CASSLDRTEPVRGGYTF.

The CDR3 spells CASSIRRQQETQYF. In DNA, the CDR3 is TGTGCCAGCAGCATACGACGGCAACAAGAGACCCAGTACTTC. The chain is built from TRBV7-2 and TRBJ2-5; D gene ambiguous. V was trimmed by 5 bases and J by 2 bases, leaving 12 bases between them. Per germline, CDR1 SGHTA and CDR2 FQGNSA. The CDR3 has 14 amino acids. Supplemented by reference TRBV7-2 and TRBJ2-5, the full variable domain reads GAGVSQSPSNKVTEKGKDVELRCDPISGHTALYWYRQSLGQGLEFLIYFQGNSAPDKSGLPSDRFSAERTGGSVSTLTIQRTQQEDSAVYLCASSIRRQQETQYFGPGTRLLVL.